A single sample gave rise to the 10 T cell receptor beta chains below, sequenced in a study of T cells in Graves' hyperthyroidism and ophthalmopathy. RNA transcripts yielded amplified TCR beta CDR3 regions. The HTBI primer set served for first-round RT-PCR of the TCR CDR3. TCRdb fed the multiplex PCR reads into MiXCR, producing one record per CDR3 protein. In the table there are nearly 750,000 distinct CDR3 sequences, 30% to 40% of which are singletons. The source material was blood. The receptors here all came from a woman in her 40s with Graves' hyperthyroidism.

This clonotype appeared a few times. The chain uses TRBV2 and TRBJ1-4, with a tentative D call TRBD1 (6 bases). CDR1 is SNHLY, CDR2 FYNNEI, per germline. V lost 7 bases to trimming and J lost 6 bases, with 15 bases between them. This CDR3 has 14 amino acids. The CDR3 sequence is CASTSPGGYEKLFF. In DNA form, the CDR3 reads TGTGCCAGCACCTCCCCGGGGGGCTATGAAAAACTGTTTTTT. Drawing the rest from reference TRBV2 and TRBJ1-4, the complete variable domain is EPEVTQTPSHQVTQMGQEVILRCVPISNHLYFYWYRQILGQKVEFLVSFYNNEISEKSEIFDDQFSVERPDGSNFTLKIRSTKLEDSAMYFCASTSPGGYEKLFFGSGTQLSVL.

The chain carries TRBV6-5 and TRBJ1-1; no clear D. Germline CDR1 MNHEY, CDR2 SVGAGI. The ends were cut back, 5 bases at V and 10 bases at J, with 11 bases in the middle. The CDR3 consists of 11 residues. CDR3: CASSGRPGAFF. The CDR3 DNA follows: TGTGCCAGCAGTGGCCGACCGGGAGCTTTCTTT.

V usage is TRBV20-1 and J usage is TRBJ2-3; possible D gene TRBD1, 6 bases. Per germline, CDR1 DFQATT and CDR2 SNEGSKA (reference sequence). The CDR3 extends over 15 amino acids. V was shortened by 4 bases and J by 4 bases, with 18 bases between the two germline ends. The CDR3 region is CSANTRRGIPDTQYF. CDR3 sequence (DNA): TGCAGTGCTAACACTCGCAGGGGAATCCCAGATACGCAGTATTTT.

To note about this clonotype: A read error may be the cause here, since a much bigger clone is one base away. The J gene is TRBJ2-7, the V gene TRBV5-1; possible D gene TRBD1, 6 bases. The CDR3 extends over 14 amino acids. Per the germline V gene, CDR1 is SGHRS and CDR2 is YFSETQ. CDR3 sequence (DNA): TGCGCCAGCAGCCCGGGGACATCAGCCTACGAGCAGCACTTC. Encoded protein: CASSPGTSAYEQHF.

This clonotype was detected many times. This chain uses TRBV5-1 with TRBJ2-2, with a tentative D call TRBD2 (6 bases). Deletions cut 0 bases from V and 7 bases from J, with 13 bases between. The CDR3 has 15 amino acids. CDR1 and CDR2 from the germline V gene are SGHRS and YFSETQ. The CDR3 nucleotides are TGCGCCAGCAGCTTGGCCCCCGCCGGGGGCGGGGAGCTGTTTTTT. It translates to CASSLAPAGGGELFF.

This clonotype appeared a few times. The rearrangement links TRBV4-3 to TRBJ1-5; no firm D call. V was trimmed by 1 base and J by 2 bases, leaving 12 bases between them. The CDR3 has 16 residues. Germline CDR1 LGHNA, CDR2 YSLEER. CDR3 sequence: CASSQVRGVGNQPQHF. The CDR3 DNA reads TGCGCCAGCAGCCAAGTTCGGGGAGTGGGCAATCAGCCCCAGCATTTT.

CDR3 sequence: CASSLAPRRHGYTF. The CDR3 coding sequence is TGTGCCAGCAGCTTAGCGCCCCGGCGCCATGGCTACACCTTC. The rearrangement joins TRBV11-1 to TRBJ1-2; D ambiguous. CDR3 length: 14 residues. V shed 0 bases and J shed 6 bases, with 11 bases lying between them. The germline V gene has CDR1 SGHAT and CDR2 FQDESV (reference sequence).

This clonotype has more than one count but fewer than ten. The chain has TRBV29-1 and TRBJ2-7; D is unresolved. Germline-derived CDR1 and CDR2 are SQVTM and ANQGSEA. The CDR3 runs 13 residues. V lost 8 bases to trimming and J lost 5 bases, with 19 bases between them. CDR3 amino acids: CSFNEVCIHEQYF. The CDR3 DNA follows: TGCAGCTTTAACGAGGTTTGCATCCACGAGCAGTACTTC.

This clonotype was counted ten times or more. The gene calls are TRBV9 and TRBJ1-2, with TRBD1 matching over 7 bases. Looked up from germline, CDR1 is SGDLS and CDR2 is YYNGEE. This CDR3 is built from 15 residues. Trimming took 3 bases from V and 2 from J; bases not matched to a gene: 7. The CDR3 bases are TGTGCCAGCAGCGCGAGGACAGGTTTAAACTATGGCTACACCTTC. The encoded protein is CASSARTGLNYGYTF.

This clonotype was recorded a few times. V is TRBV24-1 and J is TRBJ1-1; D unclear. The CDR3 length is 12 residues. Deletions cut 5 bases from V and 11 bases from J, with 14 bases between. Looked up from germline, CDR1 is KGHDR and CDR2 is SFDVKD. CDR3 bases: TGTGCCACCAGTGGCGGCGGGGTGGAGGCTTTCTTT. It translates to CATSGGGVEAFF.